The clone carrying this T cell receptor beta chain was observed a handful of times. This specimen comes from a study of early T cells in non-severe SARS-CoV-2 infection. This CDR3 spans 13 amino acids. Germline V lookup: CDR1 LGHNT, CDR2 FRNRAP. The V end lost 5 bases, the J end lost 4 bases, and 9 bases lay between the germline ends. TCRdb processed the 5' RACE reads anew with MiXCR; each CDR3 protein has one entry. Of under 95,000 distinct CDR3 sequences listed, 10% to 15% were seen once; the top ten hold about 5%. The material sequenced was whole blood. The sequence came from an adult who was a healthcare worker with PCR-confirmed SARS-CoV-2 infection or an uninfected control (not recorded which). The J gene is TRBJ2-1, the V gene TRBV12-5, with no clear D. The CDR3 reads CASGTDEYNEQFF. The DNA for the CDR3 is TGTGCTAGTGGTACAGACGAGTACAATGAGCAGTTCTTC.